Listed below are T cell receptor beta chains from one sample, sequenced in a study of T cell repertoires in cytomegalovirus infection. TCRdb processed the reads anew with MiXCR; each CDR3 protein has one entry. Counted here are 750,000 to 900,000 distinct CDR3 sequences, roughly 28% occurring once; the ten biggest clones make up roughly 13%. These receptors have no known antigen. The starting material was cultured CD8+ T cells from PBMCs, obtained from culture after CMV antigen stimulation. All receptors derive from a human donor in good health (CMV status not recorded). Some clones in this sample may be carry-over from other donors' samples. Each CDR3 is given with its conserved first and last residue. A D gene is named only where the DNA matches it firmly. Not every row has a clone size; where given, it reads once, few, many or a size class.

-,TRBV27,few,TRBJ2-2,TGTGCCAGCAGCTGGAACCAGAACACCGGGGAGCTGTTTTTT,CASSWNQNTGELFF
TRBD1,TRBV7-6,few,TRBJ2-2,TGTGCCAGCAGCTCCGGGACAGGGTTCGTCGGGGAGCTGTTTTTT,CASSSGTGFVGELFF
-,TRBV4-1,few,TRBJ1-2,TGCGCCAGCAGCCAAGATGCGTCAGGGGACTATGGCTACACCTTC,CASSQDASGDYGYTF
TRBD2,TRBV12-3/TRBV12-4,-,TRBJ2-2,TGTGCCAGCAGTGCTCATAGCGGGGAGGTCGCCGGGGAGCTGTTTTTT,CASSAHSGEVAGELFF
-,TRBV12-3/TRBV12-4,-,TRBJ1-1,TGTGCCAGCAGTTCCACCGGGAGGCGAAGGGTCACTGAAGCTTTCTTT,CASSSTGRRRVTEAFF
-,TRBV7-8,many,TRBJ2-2,TGTGCCAGCAGCTTAGAGAGCACCGGGGAGCTGTTTTTT,CASSLESTGELFF
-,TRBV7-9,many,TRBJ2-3,TGTGCCAGCAGTACGACAGAGACTAGCACAGATACGCAGTATTTT,CASSTTETSTDTQYF
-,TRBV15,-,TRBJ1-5,TGTGCCACCAGCGGTCGCAATCAGCCCCAGCATTTT,CATSGRNQPQHF
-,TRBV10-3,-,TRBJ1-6,TGTGCCATCAGTGAGAGGGAATTTGATAATTCACCCCTCCACTTT,CAISEREFDNSPLHF
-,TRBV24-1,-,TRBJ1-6,TGTGCCACCAGTGATTTTAGTCGGGGTAATTCACCCCTCCACTTT,CATSDFSRGNSPLHF
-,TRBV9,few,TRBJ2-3,TGTGCCAGCAGCAACCCCAACCGGGACCATGACACAGATACGCAGTATTTT,CASSNPNRDHDTDTQYF
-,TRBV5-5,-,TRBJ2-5,TGTGCCAGCAGCGAGGGGTGGGGAGGAGAGACCCAGTACTTC,CASSEGWGGETQYF
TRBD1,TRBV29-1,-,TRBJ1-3,TGCAGCGTTCTAAGCATGGAGGGGGCCGATGGAAACACCATATATTTT,CSVLSMEGADGNTIYF
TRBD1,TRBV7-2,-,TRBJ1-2,TGTGCCAGCAGCTTAGGACAGGGGTCCCCCCTTAACTATGGCTACACCTTC,CASSLGQGSPLNYGYTF
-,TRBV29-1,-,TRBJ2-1,TGCAGCGTTTTGGGGGCACTATACAATGAGCAGTTCTTC,CSVLGALYNEQFF
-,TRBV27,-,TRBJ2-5,TGTGCCAGCAGTTTCGATCAAGAGACCCAGTACTTC,CASSFDQETQYF
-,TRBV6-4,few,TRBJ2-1,TGTGCCAGCAGTGACTCAAACAGGGTTAACAATGAGCAGTTCTTC,CASSDSNRVNNEQFF
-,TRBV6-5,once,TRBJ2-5,TGTGCCAGCACCCCAAGGCAGTCGGAGACCCAGTACTTC,CASTPRQSETQYF
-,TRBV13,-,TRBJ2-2,TGTGCCAGCAGCTTCAGGGTTCACGGGGAGCTGTTTTTT,CASSFRVHGELFF
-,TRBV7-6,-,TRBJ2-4,TGTGCCAGCAGCTTATTGCGGGGTGGGGACATTCAGTACTTC,CASSLLRGGDIQYF
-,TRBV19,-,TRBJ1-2,TGTGCCAGTAGTATTTCCCAGCCGGGAATAATTTATGGCTACACCTTC,CASSISQPGIIYGYTF
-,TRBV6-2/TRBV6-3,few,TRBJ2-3,TGTGCCAGCATTCAAAGAGGGGCATACACAGATACGCAGTATTTT,CASIQRGAYTDTQYF
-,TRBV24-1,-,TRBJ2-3,TGTGCCACCAGTGATCAGGACTCGCTCACAGATACGCAGTATTTT,CATSDQDSLTDTQYF
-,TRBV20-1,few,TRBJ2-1,TGCAGTGCCCCCGACAGGTACCTCTTTGATGAGCAGTTCTTC,CSAPDRYLFDEQFF
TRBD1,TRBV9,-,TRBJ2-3,TGTGCCAGCAGCGCTTGGACAGGGGACCCCCACACAGATACGCAGTATTTT,CASSAWTGDPHTDTQYF
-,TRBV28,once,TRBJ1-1,TGTGCCAGCAGTTGGCGGCCCTTAAACACTGAAGCTTTCTTT,CASSWRPLNTEAFF
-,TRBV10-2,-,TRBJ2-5,TGCGCCAGCAGTGAAACCTTGGCTGTCAAAGAGACCCAGTACTTC,CASSETLAVKETQYF
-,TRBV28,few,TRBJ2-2,TGTGCCAGCAGCCCTGGGACAATCACCGGGGAGCTGTTTTTT,CASSPGTITGELFF
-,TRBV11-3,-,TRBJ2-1,TGTGCCAGCAGCTTAGATCGGACACGTTACAATGAGCAGTTCTTC,CASSLDRTRYNEQFF
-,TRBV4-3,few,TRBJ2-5,TGCGCCAGCAGCCAGACCTACAGGGTGGGGTACCAAGAGACCCAGTACTTC,CASSQTYRVGYQETQYF
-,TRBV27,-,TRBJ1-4,TGTGCCAGCAGTTTATTAGTAGGGCAGGGAATGGTAAAACTGTTTTTT,CASSLLVGQGMVKLFF
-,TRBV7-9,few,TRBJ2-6,TGTGCCAGCAGCCCCAGGTCCACTGGGGCCAACGTCCTGACTTTC,CASSPRSTGANVLTF
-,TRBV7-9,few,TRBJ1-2,TGTGCCAGCAGCCCCTCCTCGGGACGATTTTTCTATGGCTACACCTTC,CASSPSSGRFFYGYTF
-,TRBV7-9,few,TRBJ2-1,TGTGCCAGCAGCAGCCCCGCAGCGGGCGATGAGCAGTTCTTC,CASSSPAAGDEQFF
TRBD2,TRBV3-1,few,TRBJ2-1,TGTGCCAGCAGCCCCCGGGGGGGGGGGTGGGATGAGCAGTTCTTC,CASSPRGGGWDEQFF
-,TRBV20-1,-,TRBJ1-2,TGCAGTGCTAGGAAACCCCCGGAGTCGGGCTATGGCTACACCTTC,CSARKPPESGYGYTF
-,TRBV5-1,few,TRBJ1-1,TGCGCCAGCAGCTTGGCCCTGGGGGAGGACACTGAAGCTTTCTTT,CASSLALGEDTEAFF
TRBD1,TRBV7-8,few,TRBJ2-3,TGTGCCAGCAGACAGGGGTCCTCAGATACGCAGTATTTT,CASRQGSSDTQYF
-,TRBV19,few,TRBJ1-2,TGTGCCAGTAGTATAATAGGACCCGATGGCTACACCTTC,CASSIIGPDGYTF
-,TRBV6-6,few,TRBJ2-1,TGTGCCAGCAGTTACTCGAACAGTGCCCATGAGCAGTTCTTC,CASSYSNSAHEQFF
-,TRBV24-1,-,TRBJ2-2,TGTGCCACCAGTGACCCAGGCAGCGGGGAGCTGTTTTTT,CATSDPGSGELFF
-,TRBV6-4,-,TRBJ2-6,TGTGCCAGCGGGGAGCCGGACAGCTACTCTGGGGCCAACGTCCTGACTTTC,CASGEPDSYSGANVLTF
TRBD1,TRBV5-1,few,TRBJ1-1,TGCGCCAGCAGCATGGGACAGTTCTATCAGGGAGCTTTCTTT,CASSMGQFYQGAFF
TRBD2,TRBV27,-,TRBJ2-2,TGTGCCAGCAGTATATCTAGCGGGGGGGCCTTCGGGGAGCTGTTTTTT,CASSISSGGAFGELFF
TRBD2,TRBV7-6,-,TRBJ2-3,TGTGCCAGCAGCACCCGACGGACTAGCGGGGGGGCTCGCACAGATACGCAGTATTTT,CASSTRRTSGGARTDTQYF
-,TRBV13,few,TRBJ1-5,TGTGCCAGCAGCTTAGGGGGGCCAGTTCAGCCCCAGCATTTT,CASSLGGPVQPQHF
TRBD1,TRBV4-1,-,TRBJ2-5,TGCGCCAGCAGCCAACGGACAGGGACGGAGACCCAGTACTTC,CASSQRTGTETQYF
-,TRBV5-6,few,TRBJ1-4,TGTGCCAGCAGCGAGGGGACGGCAGAAAAACTGTTTTTT,CASSEGTAEKLFF
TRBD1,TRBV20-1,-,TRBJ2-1,TGCAGTGCTGGGGAAACAGGGGTGGGCTCCTACAATGAGCAGTTCTTC,CSAGETGVGSYNEQFF
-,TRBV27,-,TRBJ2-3,TGTGCCAGCAATCACCACCCGCAGGTAGTAGCAGATACGCAGTATTTT,CASNHHPQVVADTQYF
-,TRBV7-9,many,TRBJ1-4,TGTGCCAGCAGCCAACACAGTGAAAAACTGTTTTTT,CASSQHSEKLFF
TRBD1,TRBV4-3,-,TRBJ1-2,TGCGCCAGCAGCCAAGACTCAGGGGGCTTCTATGGCTACACCTTC,CASSQDSGGFYGYTF
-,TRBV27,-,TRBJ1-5,TGTGCCAGCAGTTTATTGGGGGAGGGAGGTCAGCCCCAGCATTTT,CASSLLGEGGQPQHF
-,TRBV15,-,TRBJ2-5,TGTGCCACCAGCAGAGATAGGGGGGGGCCGCAAGAGACCCAGTACTTC,CATSRDRGGPQETQYF